The source of this T cell receptor (beta chain) is a study of blood T cell repertoires in COVID-19. Overall study context: Samples came from the United States, Italy and Spain, spanning acute and convalescent COVID-19. Sample material is recorded as cDNA or gDNA derived from T cells, B-cell-depleted T cells, or PBMCs.

The germline V gene encodes CDR1 GTSNPN and CDR2 SVGIG (reference sequence). Unmatched junction bases numbered 9, after V lost 7 bases and J lost 3 bases. This CDR3 is built from 15 residues. Authors' methods: Nucleated cell counts were estimated from reference gene primer amplification. Sequenced by immunoSEQ multiplex PCR; TCRdb stores in-frame clones only, minus some. V, J and clone size derive from that table, while D and trimming were established from the DNA sequence. The sample yields about half a million clones, 75% to 90% seen once. Sequenced material: peripheral blood. This clonotype was sampled from a human donor in a cohort sampled during active COVID-19. The J gene is TRBJ1-2, the V gene TRBV30; 12 bases line up with TRBD1. CDR3 nucleotides: TGTGCCTTCTCCGGGGACAGGGGGCTATACTATGGCTACACCTTC. Translation: CAFSGDRGLYYGYTF.